This T cell receptor beta chain was recovered during a study of human T cells and chemical hapten exposure. Trimming took 3 bases from V and 4 from J, leaving 13 bases between them. There are 13 residues in the CDR3. Germline-derived CDR1 and CDR2 are DFQATT and SNEGSKA (reference sequence). Study outcomes and limitations: After DPC sensitization, TCRs above 1 in 1000 frequency showed no change.

This clonotype was counted a few times. Its antigen is unknown. Time point of the sample: patch test 1, 2 weeks after DPC sensitization. The treatment denotes: therapeutic diphenylcyclopropenone sensitization with weekly scalp DPC. Blood draws preceded each patch test application. Unfractionated whole blood served as the source for total RNA extraction. TCRdb processed the RACE reads anew with MiXCR; each CDR3 protein has one entry. The sample consists of 150,000 to 200,000 distinct CDR3 sequences, about 14% of them appearing once. This rearrangement joins TRBV20-1 to TRBJ2-7; D gene unclear. The source of this sequence is a woman in her twenties or thirties with alopecia areata. Some clones in this sample may be carry-over from other donors' samples. Source: whole blood, taken in connection with sensitization to the hapten diphenylcyclopropenone (DPC). CDR3 region: CSARAPASYEQYF. The CDR3 coding sequence is TGCAGTGCTAGGGCCCCGGCCTCTTACGAGCAGTACTTC.